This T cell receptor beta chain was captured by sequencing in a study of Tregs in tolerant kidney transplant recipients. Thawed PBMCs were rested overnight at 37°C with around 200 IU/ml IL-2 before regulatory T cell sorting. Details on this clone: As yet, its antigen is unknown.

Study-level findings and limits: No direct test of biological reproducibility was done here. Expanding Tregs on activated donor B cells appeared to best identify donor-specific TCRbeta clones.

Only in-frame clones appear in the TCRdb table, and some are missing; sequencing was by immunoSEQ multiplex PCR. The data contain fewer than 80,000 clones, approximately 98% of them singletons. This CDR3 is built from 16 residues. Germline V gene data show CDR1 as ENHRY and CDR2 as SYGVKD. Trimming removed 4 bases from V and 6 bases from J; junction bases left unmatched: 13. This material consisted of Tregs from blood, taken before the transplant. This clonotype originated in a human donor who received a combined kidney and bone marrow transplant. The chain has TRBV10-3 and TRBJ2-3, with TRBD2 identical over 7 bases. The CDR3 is CAISARTSSALDTQYF. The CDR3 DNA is TGTGCCATCAGTGCCCGGACTAGTTCGGCCCTGGATACGCAGTATTTT.